This T cell receptor beta chain is drawn from a study of identical twins. Overall study results and limits: The degree of excess twin sharing was weaker in beta out-of-frame sequences. Invariant MAIT and iNKT cells are populations that could partly confound zero-insertion analyses.

CDR1 is SGHNT, CDR2 YENEEA, per germline. This CDR3 has 13 amino acids. The germline V and J ends were trimmed by 5 bases and 5 bases, with 9 bases remaining between them. Concerning this clonotype itself: The antigen is unknown.

TCRdb redid the calling of the 5' RACE reads with MiXCR, one entry per CDR3 protein. The data hold 450,000 to 500,000 distinct CDR3 sequences, with about 13% observed a single time. Healthy Caucasian donors formed the entire cohort. These data were also reused for a study on yellow fever vaccine responses in identical twins.

The receptor was derived from a woman younger than 30 in good health. The chain is built from TRBV11-3 and TRBJ2-2; D not certain. The specimen sequenced was CD4+ T cells sorted from blood. The DNA for the CDR3 is TGTGCCAGCAGCATGTTTAGTACCGGGGAGCTGTTTTTT. Translation: CASSMFSTGELFF.